This TCR beta chain was sequenced during a study of CD8 T cells in Susac syndrome (dated by TCRdb to the late 2010s). Background on the whole study: Whether CD8+ T cell activation and differentiation in Susac syndrome was antigen driven was tested using repertoire sequencing. CD8+ T cell repertoire clonality was compared between about a dozen healthy donors, approximately 14 Susac syndrome patients and about 15 multiple sclerosis patients.

The CDR1 and CDR2 encoded by the germline V gene are SGDLS and YYNGEE. From its cysteine to its phenylalanine, the CDR3 spans 15 amino acids. This entry keeps only the CDR3 DNA: 45 bases, framed from base 1. Cut back by 0 bases and 0 bases, the V and J ends lie 7 bases apart. RNA was extracted with the RNeasy kit and about 0.5 to 1 ug was reverse transcribed using random hexamers. The immunoSEQ multiplex PCR assay, covering 54 Vbeta and 13 Jbeta segments, was used to amplify TCR beta CDR3 regions. To correct PCR amplification bias, a synthetic template baseline was used for both primer optimization and computational correction. The published analysis was carried out like this. Reads were assigned to V, D and J genes according to IMGT and analyzed in immunoSEQ Analyzer, with only productive sequences retained. Clonality was computed as one minus Shannon entropy normalized by log2 of the number of productive unique sequences. For each patient and control, public and private clones were evaluated within the 100 most prevalent clones. Clones were defined as Susac-specific if absent from the healthy and MS cohorts, from 900 to 1,200 published viral clones and from other ImmuneACCESS disease sequences. TCRdb cleaned the public reads at Q25 with fastp, built clones with MiXCR and kept in-frame beta chains. Rows with a matching CDR3 protein are joined into one entry that keeps the most common DNA and genes. What appears here as the V and J calls and clone size reflects TCRdb's work, not the paper's. For this sample there are about 300,000 distinct CDR3 sequences; 89% appear just once. In total, the top ten clones hold approximately 0.2% of the sample.

Overall study results and their limits: The TCR sequencing and HLA analysis was acknowledged to have included a relatively small number of individuals.

Peripheral blood CD8+ and CD4+ T cells from healthy donors, Susac syndrome patients and multiple sclerosis patients were profiled using high-throughput TCR beta sequencing. The multiple sclerosis controls were treatment-naive patients who had stable or active relapsing-remitting disease and met the revised McDonald criteria. Bulk CD8+ and CD4+ T cells were purified magnetically by negative isolation, whereas CD8+ TEMRA cells were enriched by FACS. Blood was drawn into EDTA tubes, processed within 24 hours, and PBMCs were isolated by density gradient centrifugation. PBMCs intended for TCR sequencing were frozen in liquid nitrogen and were later thawed in a 37 degrees C water bath. The sorted or isolated CD4+, CD8+ and CD8+ TEMRA cells had a purity of 90% or higher. A few counts support this clonotype. Its specific antigen is unknown. The sample holds no much larger clone one base away, and base qualities are not on file.

The sample consisted of CD8+ T cells from PBMCs. The clonotype was recovered from a human donor with multiple sclerosis. Recombination linked TRBV9 to TRBJ2-1; TRBD2 might be the D gene, on 6 matching bases. CDR3 loop: CASSVGGDSYNEQFF. The nucleotide sequence reads as follows: TGTGCCAGCAGCGTAGGCGGGGACTCCTACAATGAGCAGTTCTTC.